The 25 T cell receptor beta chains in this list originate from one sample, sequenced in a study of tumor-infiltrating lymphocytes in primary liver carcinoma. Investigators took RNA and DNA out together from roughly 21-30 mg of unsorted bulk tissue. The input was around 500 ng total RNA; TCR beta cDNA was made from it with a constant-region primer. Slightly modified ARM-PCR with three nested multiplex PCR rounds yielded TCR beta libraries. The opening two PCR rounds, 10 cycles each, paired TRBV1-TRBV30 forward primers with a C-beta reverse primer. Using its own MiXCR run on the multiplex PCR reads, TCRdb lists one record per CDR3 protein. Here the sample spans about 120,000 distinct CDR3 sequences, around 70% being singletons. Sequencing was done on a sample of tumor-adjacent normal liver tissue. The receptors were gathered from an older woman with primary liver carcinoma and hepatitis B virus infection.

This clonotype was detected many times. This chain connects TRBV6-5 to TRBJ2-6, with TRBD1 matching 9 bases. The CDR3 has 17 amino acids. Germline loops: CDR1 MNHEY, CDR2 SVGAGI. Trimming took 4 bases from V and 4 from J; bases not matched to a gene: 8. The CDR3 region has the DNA TGTGCCAGCAGTTTAACCGGGACAGGGATGGGGGCCAACGTCCTGACTTTC. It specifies CASSLTGTGMGANVLTF.

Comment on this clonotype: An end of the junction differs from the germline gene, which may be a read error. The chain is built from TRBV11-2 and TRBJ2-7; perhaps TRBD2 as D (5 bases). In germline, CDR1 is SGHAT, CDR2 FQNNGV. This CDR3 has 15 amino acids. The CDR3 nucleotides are TGTGTCAGCAGCTTAGTTGGACTCCACATCTACGAGCAGTACTTC. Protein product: CVSSLVGLHIYEQYF.

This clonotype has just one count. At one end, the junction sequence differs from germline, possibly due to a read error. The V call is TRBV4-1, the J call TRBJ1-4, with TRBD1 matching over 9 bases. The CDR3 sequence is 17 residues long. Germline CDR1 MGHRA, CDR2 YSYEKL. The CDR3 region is CTSSQEGTGTGMEKLFF. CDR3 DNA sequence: TGTACCAGCAGCCAAGAAGGAACCGGGACAGGGATGGAAAAACTGTTTTTT.

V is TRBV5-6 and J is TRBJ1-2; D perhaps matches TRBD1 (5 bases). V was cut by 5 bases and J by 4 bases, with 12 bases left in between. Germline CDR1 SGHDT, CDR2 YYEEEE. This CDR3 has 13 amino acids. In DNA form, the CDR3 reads TGTGCCAGCAGTTCAGGACACAGCTATGGCTACACCTTC. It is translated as CASSSGHSYGYTF.

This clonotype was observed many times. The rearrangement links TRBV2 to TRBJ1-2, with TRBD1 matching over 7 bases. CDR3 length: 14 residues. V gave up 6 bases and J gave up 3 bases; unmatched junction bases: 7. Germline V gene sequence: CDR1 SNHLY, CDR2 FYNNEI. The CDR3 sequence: CASRDLQGYYGYTF. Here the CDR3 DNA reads TGTGCCAGCAGGGACCTACAGGGGTACTATGGCTACACCTTC.

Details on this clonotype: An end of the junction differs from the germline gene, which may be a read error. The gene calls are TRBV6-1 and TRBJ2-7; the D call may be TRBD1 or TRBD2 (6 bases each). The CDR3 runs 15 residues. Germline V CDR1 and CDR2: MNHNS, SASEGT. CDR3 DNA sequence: TGTGCCAGCAATGAAAGGGTGGAGGGGGGCTACAAGCAGTACTTC. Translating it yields CASNERVEGGYKQYF.

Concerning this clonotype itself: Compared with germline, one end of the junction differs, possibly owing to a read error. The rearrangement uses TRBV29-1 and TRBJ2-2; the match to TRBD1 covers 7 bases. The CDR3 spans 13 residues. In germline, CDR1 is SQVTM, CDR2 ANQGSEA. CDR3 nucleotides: TGCAGCCTTGATGTCCCAGGGGGCGGGGAGCTGTTTTTT. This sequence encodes CSLDVPGGGELFF.

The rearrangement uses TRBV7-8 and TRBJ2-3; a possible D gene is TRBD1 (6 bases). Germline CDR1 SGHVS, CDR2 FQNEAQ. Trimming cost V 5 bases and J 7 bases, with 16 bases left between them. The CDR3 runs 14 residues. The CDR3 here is CASSTTRGLNTQYF. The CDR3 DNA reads TGTGCCAGCAGCACTACTAGGGGGTTAAATACGCAGTATTTT.

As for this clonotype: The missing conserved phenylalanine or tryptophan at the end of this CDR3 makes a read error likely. The CDR3 nucleotides read TGTGCCAGCAGCGCCGGGACTAGCGGAACCCCCTACAATGAGCAGTTCTTG. Protein product: CASSAGTSGTPYNEQFL. This rearrangement joins TRBV12-3 or TRBV12-4 to TRBJ2-1; the match to TRBD2 covers 11 bases. This CDR3 contains 17 residues. Germline trimming cut 6 bases from V and 2 bases from J; bases unmatched to any gene: 9.

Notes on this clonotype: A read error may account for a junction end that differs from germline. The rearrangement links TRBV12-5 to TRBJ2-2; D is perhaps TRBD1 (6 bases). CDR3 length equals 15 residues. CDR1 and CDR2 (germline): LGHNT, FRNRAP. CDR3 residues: CASDLERGNTGELFF. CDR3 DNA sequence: TGTGCTAGTGATTTGGAGAGGGGGAACACCGGGGAGTTGTTTTTT. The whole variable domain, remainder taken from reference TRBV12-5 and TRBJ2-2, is DARVTQTPRHKVTEMGQEVTMRCQPILGHNTVFWYRQTMMQGLELLAYFRNRAPLDDSGMPKDRFSAEMPDATLATLKIQPSEPRDSAVYFCASDLERGNTGELFFGEGSRLTVL.

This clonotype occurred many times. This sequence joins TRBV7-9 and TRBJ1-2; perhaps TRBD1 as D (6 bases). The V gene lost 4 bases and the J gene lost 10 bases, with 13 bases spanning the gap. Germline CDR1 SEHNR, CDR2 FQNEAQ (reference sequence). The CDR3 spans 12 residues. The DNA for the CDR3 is TGTGCCAGCAGCTCACCTACAGGGTTCTACACCTTC. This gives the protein CASSSPTGFYTF.

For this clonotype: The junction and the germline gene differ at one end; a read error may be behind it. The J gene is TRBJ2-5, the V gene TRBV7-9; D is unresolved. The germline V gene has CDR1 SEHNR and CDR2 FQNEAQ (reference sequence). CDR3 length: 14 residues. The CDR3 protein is CVSSRQAIQETQYF. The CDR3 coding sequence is TGTGTCAGCAGCCGCCAAGCCATCCAAGAGACCCAGTACTTC.

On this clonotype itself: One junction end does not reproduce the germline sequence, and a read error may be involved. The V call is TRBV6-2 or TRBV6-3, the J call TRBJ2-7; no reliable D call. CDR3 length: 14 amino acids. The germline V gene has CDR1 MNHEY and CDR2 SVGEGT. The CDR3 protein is CVSSPGQLTYEQYF. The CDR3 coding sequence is TGTGTCAGCAGTCCTGGCCAATTGACTTACGAGCAGTACTTC.

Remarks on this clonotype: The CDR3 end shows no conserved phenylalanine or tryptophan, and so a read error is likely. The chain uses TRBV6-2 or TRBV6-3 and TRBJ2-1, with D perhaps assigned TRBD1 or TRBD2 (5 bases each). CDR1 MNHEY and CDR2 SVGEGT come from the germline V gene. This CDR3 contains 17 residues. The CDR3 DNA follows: TGTGCCAGCAGAAAGGGGTTTAGCGCCCTCTCCTACGATGAGCAGTTCTTA. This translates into CASRKGFSALSYDEQFL.

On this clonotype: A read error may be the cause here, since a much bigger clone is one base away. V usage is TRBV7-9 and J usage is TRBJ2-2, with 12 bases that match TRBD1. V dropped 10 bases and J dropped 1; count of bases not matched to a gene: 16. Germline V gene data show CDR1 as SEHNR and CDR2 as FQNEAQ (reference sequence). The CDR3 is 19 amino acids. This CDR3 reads CATTGQGALNLWNTGELFF. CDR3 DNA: TGTGCCACCACGGGACAGGGGGCGCTAAATCTCTGGAACACCGGGGAGCTGTTTTTT.

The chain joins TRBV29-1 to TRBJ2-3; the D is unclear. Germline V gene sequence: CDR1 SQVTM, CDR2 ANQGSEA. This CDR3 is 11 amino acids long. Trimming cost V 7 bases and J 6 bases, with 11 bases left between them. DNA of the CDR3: TGCAGCGCTCCCTTTGGGGATACGCAGTATTTT. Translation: CSAPFGDTQYF.

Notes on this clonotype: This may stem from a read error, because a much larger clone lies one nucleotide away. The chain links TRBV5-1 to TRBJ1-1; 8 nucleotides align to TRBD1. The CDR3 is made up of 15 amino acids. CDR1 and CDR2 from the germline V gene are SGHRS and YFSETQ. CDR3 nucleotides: TGCGCCAGCATCTTGCGAGGACAGGGGAACACTGAAGCTTTCTTT. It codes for CASILRGQGNTEAFF.

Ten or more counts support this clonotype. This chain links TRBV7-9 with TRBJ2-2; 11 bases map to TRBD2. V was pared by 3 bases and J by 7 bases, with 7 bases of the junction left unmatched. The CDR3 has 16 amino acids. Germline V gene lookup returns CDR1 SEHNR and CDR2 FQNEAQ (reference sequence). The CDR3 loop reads CASSFPGLAAGGELFF. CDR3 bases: TGTGCCAGCAGCTTTCCGGGACTAGCGGCGGGCGGGGAGCTGTTTTTT.

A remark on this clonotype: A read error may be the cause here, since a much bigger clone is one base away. The CDR3 nucleotides read TGTGCCAGCAGTTTAGGGGGAATGGCAGGGAATGAGGAGTTCTTC. This sequence encodes CASSLGGMAGNEEFF. The chain recombines TRBV28 with TRBJ2-1; D may correspond to TRBD1 or TRBD2 (5 bases each). The germline V gene has CDR1 MDHEN and CDR2 SYDVKM. The CDR3 contains 15 residues.

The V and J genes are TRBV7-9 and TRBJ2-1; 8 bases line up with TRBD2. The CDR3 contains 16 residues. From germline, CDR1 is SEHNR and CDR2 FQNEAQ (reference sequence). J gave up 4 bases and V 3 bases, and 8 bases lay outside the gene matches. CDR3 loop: CASSFGAGVWYNEQFF. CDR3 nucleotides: TGTGCCAGCAGCTTTGGAGCGGGAGTTTGGTACAATGAGCAGTTCTTC.

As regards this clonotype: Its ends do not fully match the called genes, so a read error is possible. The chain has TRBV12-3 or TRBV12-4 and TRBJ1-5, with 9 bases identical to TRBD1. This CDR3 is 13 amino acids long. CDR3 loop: CASIGTGNQSQHF. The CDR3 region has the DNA TGCGCCAGCATTGGGACAGGGAATCAGTCCCAGCATTTT.

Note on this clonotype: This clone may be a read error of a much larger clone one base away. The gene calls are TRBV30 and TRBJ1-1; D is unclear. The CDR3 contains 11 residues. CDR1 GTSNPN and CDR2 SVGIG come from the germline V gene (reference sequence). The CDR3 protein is CARERNTGAFF. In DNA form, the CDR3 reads TGTGCCCGTGAACGGAACACTGGAGCTTTCTTT.

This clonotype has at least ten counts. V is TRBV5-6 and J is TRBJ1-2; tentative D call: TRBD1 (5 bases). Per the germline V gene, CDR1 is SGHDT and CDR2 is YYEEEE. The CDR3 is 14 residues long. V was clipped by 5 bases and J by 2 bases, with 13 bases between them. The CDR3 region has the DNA TGTGCCAGCAGGCTGAGCCGGGACAACTATGGCTACACCTTC. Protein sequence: CASRLSRDNYGYTF.

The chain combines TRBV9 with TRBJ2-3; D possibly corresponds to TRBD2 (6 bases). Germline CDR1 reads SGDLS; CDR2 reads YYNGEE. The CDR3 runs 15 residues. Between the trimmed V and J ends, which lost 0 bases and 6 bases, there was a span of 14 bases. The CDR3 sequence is CASSVAGSRGDTQYF. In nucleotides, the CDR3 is TGTGCCAGCAGCGTAGCCGGGAGTAGAGGGGATACGCAGTATTTT.

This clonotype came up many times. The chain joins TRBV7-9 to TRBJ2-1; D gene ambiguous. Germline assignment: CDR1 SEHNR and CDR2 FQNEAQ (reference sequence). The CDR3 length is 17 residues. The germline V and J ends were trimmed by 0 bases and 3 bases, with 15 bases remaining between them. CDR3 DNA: TGTGCCAGCAGCTTAGCCGGGCGGATGCCCTTCTACAATGAGCAGTTCTTC. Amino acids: CASSLAGRMPFYNEQFF.